These 24 T cell receptor beta chains came from one sample sequenced in a study of a mutant IDH1 vaccine in newly diagnosed glioma. Time point given: week 5, during vaccination. With topical imiquimod, each dose of the vaccine consisted of 300 ug of mutant IDH1 20-mer peptide. TCRdb's table, derived via immunoSEQ multiplex PCR, lists solely in-frame clones and lacks some. The sample carries around 23,000 clones, about 77% recorded once. Antigens of these TCRs are unknown. The sequenced sample was PBMCs, obtained from a glioma patient whose treatment included an IDH1 peptide vaccine. The receptors shown here come from a man aged 40-50 years with glioma.

This clone came up once. This rearrangement joins TRBV27 to TRBJ2-7; D uncertain. This CDR3 has 15 amino acids. Between the trimmed V and J ends, which lost 3 bases and 5 bases, there was a span of 17 bases. Germline assignment: CDR1 MNHEY and CDR2 SMNVEV (reference sequence). CDR3 nucleotide sequence: TGTGCCAGCAGTTTCATGTCCCCGGGTCGGGACGAGCAGTACTTC. Protein: CASSFMSPGRDEQYF.

This clone appeared once. The chain joins TRBV5-4 to TRBJ1-2, with 8 bases fitting TRBD1. Per the germline V gene, CDR1 is SGHNT and CDR2 is YYREEE (reference sequence). The CDR3 length is 16 residues. With V trimmed by 4 bases and J by 5 bases, 13 bases remained unmatched. This chain's CDR3 is CASSGEVQGARYGYTF. CDR3 DNA: TGTGCCAGCAGCGGGGAGGTTCAGGGGGCGCGGTATGGCTACACCTTC. The full variable domain, its missing parts supplied by reference TRBV5-4 and TRBJ1-2, is ETGVTQSPTHLIKTRGQQVTLRCSSQSGHNTVSWYQQALGQGPQFIFQYYREEENGRGNFPPRFSGLQFPNYSSELNVNALELDDSALYLCASSGEVQGARYGYTFGSGTRLTVV.

The chain combines TRBV7-9 with TRBJ2-3; D not resolved. Between the trimmed V and J ends, which lost 3 bases and 0 bases, there was a span of 10 bases. Germline CDR1 is SEHNR and CDR2 is FQNEAQ (reference sequence). This CDR3 has 15 residues. The CDR3: CASSFGDVSTDTQYF. CDR3 DNA: TGTGCCAGCAGCTTCGGAGACGTTAGCACAGATACGCAGTATTTT.

This chain connects TRBV15 to TRBJ1-2; 9 bases line up with TRBD1. Germline assignment: CDR1 LNHNV and CDR2 YYDKDF (reference sequence). Germline trimming cut 5 bases from V and 8 bases from J; bases unmatched to any gene: 12. The CDR3 loop spans 15 amino acids. The CDR3 coding sequence is TGTGCCACCAGCGCGGGGGGACAGGGTATGAGGGGCTACACCTTC. This translates into CATSAGGQGMRGYTF.

This CDR3 is CASSQDTRDEQFF. The CDR3 DNA follows: TGCGCCAGCAGCCAGGATACTAGGGATGAGCAGTTCTTC. The chain uses TRBV4-1 and TRBJ2-1; D possibly corresponds to TRBD2 (5 bases). V was cut by 3 bases and J by 8 bases, with 11 bases left in between. The germline V gene encodes CDR1 MGHRA and CDR2 YSYEKL. The CDR3 length is 13 residues.

This clone was detected once. The gene calls are TRBV29-1 and TRBJ1-2; weak D call: TRBD1 (6 bases). V dropped 6 bases and J dropped 4 bases, with 15 bases sitting between them. This CDR3 comprises 13 residues. Germline V gives CDR1 SQVTM, CDR2 ANQGSEA. CDR3 in amino acids: CSVALQGSYGYTF. The CDR3 nucleotides read TGCAGCGTCGCGCTTCAGGGGTCCTATGGCTACACCTTC.

The chain employs TRBV14 and TRBJ2-1, with D possibly being TRBD1 (5 bases). This CDR3 is 14 amino acids long. Germline assignment: CDR1 SGHDN and CDR2 FVKESK. V dropped 1 base and J dropped 10 bases, with 14 bases sitting between them. The DNA for the CDR3 is TGTGCCAGCAGCCAAGGGACACGTTTGAAGGAGCAGTTCTTC. Residues: CASSQGTRLKEQFF.

The genes are TRBV28 and TRBJ2-4; D ambiguous. Germline-derived CDR1 and CDR2 are MDHEN and SYDVKM. V was trimmed by 4 bases and J by 3 bases, leaving 13 bases between them. The CDR3 totals 15 residues. Written as DNA, the CDR3 is TGTGCCAGCAGTTCCCCGGGTGGGAACAAAAACATTCAGTACTTC. This translates into CASSSPGGNKNIQYF.

A few counts support this clone. V usage is TRBV6-1 and J usage is TRBJ1-4; D is unresolved. V lost 8 bases and J 0 bases, leaving 7 bases between the germline ends. This CDR3 is built from 13 residues. Germline V gene lookup returns CDR1 MNHNS and CDR2 SASEGT. The CDR3 nucleotides are TGTGCCAGCGAGGGCGCAACTAATGAAAAACTGTTTTTT. Protein: CASEGATNEKLFF.

This clone was recorded a few times. The rearrangement links TRBV7-9 to TRBJ1-1; D uncertain. CDR3 length: 13 residues. Germline V gives CDR1 SEHNR, CDR2 FQNEAQ (reference sequence). V shed 1 base and J shed 8 bases, with 11 bases lying between them. The DNA for the CDR3 is TGTGCCAGCAGCTTAGAAGGGCCACAAGAAGCTTTCTTT. Translated, it gives CASSLEGPQEAFF.

This clone has only a few counts. V is TRBV6-1 and J is TRBJ2-1, with unresolved D. V was clipped by 6 bases and J by 5 bases, with 17 bases between them. Germline-derived CDR1 and CDR2 are MNHNS and SASEGT. The CDR3 extends over 15 amino acids. CDR3 residues: CASRKAGSGDNEQFF. The CDR3 bases are TGTGCCAGCAGAAAGGCCGGGTCTGGGGACAATGAGCAGTTCTTC.

This rearrangement joins TRBV18 to TRBJ2-1; D is perhaps TRBD1 (5 bases). This CDR3 contains 15 residues. Per germline, CDR1 KGHSH and CDR2 LQKENI. Trimming took 4 bases from V and 8 from J, leaving 18 bases between them. The CDR3 here is CASSQGQGYRDEQFF. The DNA for the CDR3 is TGTGCCAGCTCACAGGGCCAGGGCTATCGGGATGAGCAGTTCTTC. The full variable domain, with the rest looked up from reference TRBV18 and TRBJ2-1, is NAGVMQNPRHLVRRRGQEARLRCSPMKGHSHVYWYRQLPEEGLKFMVYLQKENIIDESGMPKERFSAEFPKEGPSILRIQQVVRGDSAAYFCASSQGQGYRDEQFFGPGTRLTVL.

The chain uses TRBV13 and TRBJ2-6, with D uncertain. The length of the CDR3 is 16 residues. The germline V gene encodes CDR1 PRHDT and CDR2 FYEKMQ (reference sequence). Trimming cost V 5 bases and J 0 bases, with 11 bases left between them. CDR3 coding DNA: TGTGCCAGCAGCCCTAAGACCAGCTCTGGGGCCAACGTCCTGACTTTC. Protein product: CASSPKTSSGANVLTF.

V and J are TRBV6-1 and TRBJ2-7; D not certain. The ends were cut back, 0 bases at V and 2 bases at J, with 11 bases in the middle. The CDR3 is 15 residues long. Germline lookup yields CDR1 MNHNS and CDR2 SASEGT. CDR3 in DNA: TGTGCCAGCAGTGAAGCGCGATACCGAGCCTACGAGCAGTACGTC. Translating gives CASSEARYRAYEQYV.

The CDR3 spells CASSVAGGFDGYTF. The CDR3 nucleotides are TGTGCCAGCAGCGTAGCAGGGGGCTTCGATGGCTACACCTTC. The chain couples TRBV11-2 to TRBJ1-2; the match to TRBD1 covers 8 bases. The germline V gene has CDR1 SGHAT and CDR2 FQNNGV. The J segment lost 6 bases and the V segment lost 5 bases, leaving 8 bases of the junction unmatched. The CDR3 consists of 14 residues.

This clone was counted between two and nine times. The rearrangement uses TRBV14 and TRBJ1-1, with 7 bases lining up with TRBD1. CDR3 length equals 15 residues. Germline V gene data show CDR1 as SGHDN and CDR2 as FVKESK. V lost 2 bases, J lost 4 bases, and 7 bases stayed unmatched. As DNA, the CDR3 is TGTGCCAGCAGCCAATTGAGGAAGGGGGCCACTGAAGCTTTCTTT. This translates into CASSQLRKGATEAFF.

The chain has TRBV2 and TRBJ2-1; 8 bases fit TRBD1. The germline V gene encodes CDR1 SNHLY and CDR2 FYNNEI. Germline trimming cut 2 bases from V and 6 bases from J; bases unmatched to any gene: 6. This CDR3 spans 15 amino acids. The CDR3 sequence: CASSERTGYFNEQFF. The CDR3 DNA reads as TGTGCCAGCAGTGAACGGACAGGGTATTTCAATGAGCAGTTCTTC.

The V call is TRBV18, the J call TRBJ2-4; TRBD2 is a possible D gene (6 bases). The length of the CDR3 is 12 residues. V was trimmed by 2 bases and J by 8 bases, leaving 7 bases between them. Per germline, CDR1 KGHSH and CDR2 LQKENI. CDR3 protein: CASSPGEDIQYF. CDR3 DNA sequence: TGTGCCAGCTCACCAGGGGAGGACATTCAGTACTTC.

The chain couples TRBV6-4 to TRBJ2-7; tentative D call: TRBD1 (6 bases). Trimming pared 6 bases from V and 3 bases from J, leaving 12 bases between. The CDR3 is 13 residues long. Germline-derived CDR1 and CDR2 are MRHNA and SNTAGT. In nucleotides, the CDR3 is TGTGCCAGCAGCACGACAGGTTGCTACGAGCAGTACGTC. This translates into CASSTTGCYEQYV.

This clone was picked up one time. This chain joins TRBV6-5 and TRBJ2-1; D is unclear. CDR1 is MNHEY, CDR2 SVGAGI, per germline. CDR3 length: 13 amino acids. The ends were cut back, 0 bases at V and 8 bases at J, with 8 bases in the middle. CDR3 sequence reads: CASSYSPADEQFF. The DNA of the CDR3 is TGTGCCAGCAGTTACTCACCGGCCGATGAGCAGTTCTTC.

The chain combines TRBV5-6 with TRBJ1-1, with TRBD1 as a possible D gene (6 bases). CDR1 is SGHDT, CDR2 YYEEEE, per germline. Trimming pared 0 bases from V and 2 bases from J, leaving 11 bases between. The CDR3 is made up of 15 amino acids. CDR3 region: CASSLGGTPNTEAFF. The CDR3 region has the DNA TGTGCCAGCAGCTTGGGTGGGACACCCAACACTGAAGCTTTCTTT.

The rearrangement links TRBV27 to TRBJ2-7, with 10 positions matching TRBD2. This CDR3 comprises 14 residues. Germline CDR1 MNHEY, CDR2 SMNVEV (reference sequence). Losses at the gene ends were 5 bases for V and 5 bases for J; bases not matched to a gene: 6. CDR3 sequence reads: CASSQSGRAHEQYF. The CDR3 coding sequence is TGTGCCAGCAGTCAGAGCGGGAGGGCCCACGAGCAGTACTTC.

The chain carries TRBV6-1 and TRBJ2-2; D possibly corresponds to TRBD1 (5 bases). The CDR3 spans 13 residues. V lost 10 bases and J 6 bases, leaving 15 bases between the germline ends. The V gene's germline CDR1 is MNHNS and CDR2 SASEGT. This chain's CDR3 is CATNQGISGELFF. DNA for the CDR3: TGTGCCACAAACCAGGGTATCTCCGGGGAGCTGTTTTTT.

The chain joins TRBV5-4 to TRBJ2-7; TRBD2 agrees at 9 bases. Per germline, CDR1 SGHNT and CDR2 YYREEE (reference sequence). V was pared by 3 bases and J by 6 bases, with 7 bases of the junction left unmatched. CDR3 length equals 14 residues. The CDR3 reads CASSSGTSPPEQYV. The CDR3 DNA reads as TGTGCCAGCAGCTCCGGGACTAGCCCGCCCGAGCAGTACGTC.